This record covers a single TCR beta chain. What it binds is not known. Germline V gives CDR1 SEHNR, CDR2 FQNEAQ (reference sequence). V gave up 5 bases and J gave up 0 bases; unmatched junction bases: 6. This CDR3 is 16 amino acids long. The sample originates from a study of memory CD4+ T cells and cytomegalovirus serostatus. General observations from the study: Suggested: most of the CMV-linked TCR signature lies in CD4+ memory cells. About 40% of the roughly 150 known CMV-associated TCRbeta sequences appeared in CD4+ memory.

Per the original data handling: After removing out-of-frame reads, 2 million to 2.5 million distinct TCRbeta sequences remained. Produced via immunoSEQ multiplex PCR; TCRdb's table is partial and in-frame only. V and J calls and clone size are given by that table; D and trimming were obtained from the DNA. The table has under 55,000 clones, around 78% seen once. Single viable CD3+CD4+CD8-CD45RO+ cells were sorted as the memory CD4+ T cells. Serum IgG to CMV pp150, pp28, p38 and p52 defined serostatus. The J gene is TRBJ2-2, the V gene TRBV7-9, with TRBD1 identical over 7 bases. The sequencing input was memory CD4+ T cells from blood. The TCR was taken from an adult in good health and CMV-seronegative. In DNA form, the CDR3 reads TGTGCCAGCAGCGACGACAGGGCCGCGAACACCGGGGAGCTGTTTTTT. Amino acids: CASSDDRAANTGELFF. Supplemented by reference TRBV7-9 and TRBJ2-2, the full variable domain reads DTGVSQNPRHKITKRGQNVTFRCDPISEHNRLYWYRQTLGQGPEFLTYFQNEAQLEKSRLLSDRFSAERPKGSFSTLEIQRTEQGDSAMYLCASSDDRAANTGELFFGEGSRLTVL.